Shown below are 5 T cell receptor beta chains from a single sample sequenced in a study of T cells in Graves' hyperthyroidism and ophthalmopathy. Amplification targeted TCR beta CDR3 regions from RNA transcripts. A first-round RT-PCR of the TCR CDR3 used the HTBI primer set. One entry per CDR3 protein results from TCRdb running MiXCR on the multiplex PCR reads. The table shows about 520,000 distinct CDR3 sequences, with more than 20% occurring only once. The specimen was blood. The source of these receptors is a man between 18 and 29 years old with Graves' hyperthyroidism.

This clonotype has ten or more counts. The missing conserved phenylalanine or tryptophan at the end of this CDR3 makes a read error likely. The chain employs TRBV28 and TRBJ2-7; 7 bases are a match to TRBD1. This CDR3 is 13 amino acids long. The germline V gene encodes CDR1 MDHEN and CDR2 SYDVKM. Germline trimming cut 6 bases from V and 3 bases from J; bases unmatched to any gene: 5. The CDR3 sequence is CASRTTGSYEQYS. DNA of the CDR3: TGTGCCAGCAGAACGACAGGGAGCTACGAGCAGTACTCC.

The table lists this clonotype with a few counts. The chain joins TRBV6-2 or TRBV6-3 to TRBJ2-7, with TRBD2 matching over 9 bases. The J segment lost 2 bases and the V segment lost 8 bases, leaving 13 bases of the junction unmatched. Germline V gives CDR1 MNHEY, CDR2 SVGEGT. The CDR3 extends over 16 amino acids. In DNA form, the CDR3 reads TGTGCCAGCGGAAGACCGGGACTAGCCGATACCTACGAGCAGTACTTC. Its protein is CASGRPGLADTYEQYF.

The chain uses TRBV9 and TRBJ2-5, with 15 bases aligning to TRBD2. Germline V gene lookup returns CDR1 SGDLS and CDR2 YYNGEE. This CDR3 contains 17 residues. V shed 2 bases, J shed 0 bases, and the junction held 2 bases outside the gene matches. The CDR3 here is CASSVGLAGGHQETQYF. Here the CDR3 DNA reads TGTGCCAGCAGCGTCGGACTAGCGGGGGGGCACCAAGAGACCCAGTACTTC.

In this sample, this clonotype turned up a few times. The CDR3 loop is CASSLGKGARGYTF. In DNA form, the CDR3 reads TGTGCCAGCAGCTTAGGGAAGGGGGCGCGTGGCTACACCTTC. V is TRBV11-2 and J is TRBJ1-2, with 7 bases matching TRBD1. Germline V gene lookup returns CDR1 SGHAT and CDR2 FQNNGV. The CDR3 is 14 amino acids. Trimming removed 1 base from V and 7 bases from J; junction bases left unmatched: 6.

This clonotype was picked up many times. This chain joins TRBV19 and TRBJ2-7; TRBD1 is a possible D gene (6 bases). V was cut by 4 bases and J by 4 bases, with 14 bases left in between. This CDR3 spans 14 amino acids. Germline V gene lookup returns CDR1 LNHDA and CDR2 SQIVND (reference sequence). The CDR3 spells CASSSQDRVYEQYF. CDR3 DNA sequence: TGTGCCAGTAGTAGTCAGGACAGAGTTTACGAGCAGTACTTC.